This T cell receptor beta chain emerged from a study of T cells in tuberculosis (dated by TCRdb to 2016 to 2018). About the investigation overall: The study combined CD1B tetramers and high-throughput TCR immunosequencing to characterize T cells specific for the mycobacterial lipid antigen glucose monomycolate (GMM). In a South African clinical cohort, IGRA-negative adolescents, IGRA-positive adolescents with latent tuberculosis and adults with active tuberculosis were compared, with 9 to 10 people in each group. Study-level results and caveats: Clinical samples were selected based on the availability of cryopreserved specimens, with adults included as active tuberculosis cases and adolescents included as controls. A classifier using the diverse GMM-specific repertoire reached approximately 89% accuracy (AUROC about 0.9), compared with approximately 70% accuracy using GEM motif frequencies. Active tuberculosis TCR-alpha repertoires showed smaller mean NN-distances to GMM-specific TCRs than IGRA-negative controls, suggesting clonal expansion of these TCRs. Smaller NN-distances were partly driven by shorter CDR3-alpha lengths in active tuberculosis patients, and statistical significance was not reached for the TCR-beta difference.

CDR1 and CDR2 are drawn from the germline V gene: SGHVS, FQNEAQ. The CDR3 measures 14 amino acids from cysteine to phenylalanine. The read is trimmed to its CDR3 DNA, 42 bases read in frame from base 1. V was cut back by 2 bases and J by 4 bases, leaving a gap of 10 bases between them. Remarks on this clone: Its antigen remains undetermined. No base qualities exist here, and no much larger clone lies one base off it.

At study entry, a tuberculin skin test and the QuantiFERON-TB GOLD In-Tube IGRA were used to screen adolescents for latent tuberculosis infection. Unsorted cryopreserved PBMC were immunosequenced, covering on average about 100,000 T cells per clinical donor. Eleven high schools in the Worcester region of the Western Cape, South Africa, served as enrollment sites for adolescents aged 12 to 18 years. Some ten M. tuberculosis-infected and roughly ten uninfected adolescents were selected with matching for age and sex. PBMC from adolescents were isolated by density centrifugation from freshly drawn heparinized blood and then cryopreserved. TCR libraries were generated with the immunoSEQ multiplex PCR assay, using TCR-beta and/or TCR-alpha/delta assays for each sample. The amplified TCR libraries were sequenced on the Illumina high-throughput platform. As for the original processing: Clustering and dimensionality reduction were performed using pairwise TCRdist distances among GMM-specific receptors from ex vivo sorted or in vitro expanded T cells. Each clinical repertoire was scored by mean NN-distance, the average TCRdist to the nearest 10% of tetramer-positive reference sequences. To compute GEM TCR motif frequency, the fraction of unique TCRs matching known GEM sequences by V/J usage and CDR3 length was calculated. Active tuberculosis was classified by linear discriminant analysis with leave-one-out cross-validation, implemented in scikit-learn. TCRdb stores this immuneACCESS table with in-frame sequences only. Part of the clones is absent; in the studies checked, under half of the shortfall reflects unresolved V genes, and no reason is known for the rest. Clonal size and the V and J genes are those of that table, whereas D and trimming came from the DNA. The sample contains more than 35,000 clones, around 96% of them found a single time. Of the sample, over 6.5% falls within the top ten clones.

The rearranged chain carries TRBV7-8 and TRBJ2-3; matching of 6 bases hints at TRBD2 as the D gene. This receptor was obtained from a donor aged 10-29 years with latent tuberculosis or without tuberculosis infection. Material: PBMCs. The CDR3 region: CASSLRGSADTQYF. The DNA sequence reads TGTGCCAGCAGCTTACGGGGGAGTGCAGATACGCAGTATTTT.